This TCR beta chain stems from a study of CD4+ T cells in melanoma. The assay was immunoSEQ multiplex PCR, and TCRdb's table has in-frame clones only and misses some. This table has more than 110,000 clones, 80% to 95% appearing once. Broader study findings: A reported correlation linked neoantigen-specific CD4+ T cells to CD8+, macrophage and B cell function.

In the case of this clone: Its antigen is not known.

The CDR3 totals 13 residues. Trimming left V 2 bases short and J 3 bases short, with 8 bases between. Per germline, CDR1 GTSNPN and CDR2 SVGIG (reference sequence). The TCR originated in a human donor with melanoma. The chain recombines TRBV30 with TRBJ1-3; TRBD1 might be the D (5 bases). CDR3 in amino acids: CAWSITGGNTIYF. DNA of the CDR3: TGTGCCTGGAGTATCACAGGTGGAAACACCATATATTTT. Drawing the rest from reference TRBV30 and TRBJ1-3, the complete variable domain is SQTIHQWPATLVQPVGSPLSLECTVEGTSNPNLYWYRQAAGRGLQLLFYSVGIGQISSEVPQNLSASRPQDRQFILSSKKLLLSDSGFYLCAWSITGGNTIYFGEGSWLTVV.